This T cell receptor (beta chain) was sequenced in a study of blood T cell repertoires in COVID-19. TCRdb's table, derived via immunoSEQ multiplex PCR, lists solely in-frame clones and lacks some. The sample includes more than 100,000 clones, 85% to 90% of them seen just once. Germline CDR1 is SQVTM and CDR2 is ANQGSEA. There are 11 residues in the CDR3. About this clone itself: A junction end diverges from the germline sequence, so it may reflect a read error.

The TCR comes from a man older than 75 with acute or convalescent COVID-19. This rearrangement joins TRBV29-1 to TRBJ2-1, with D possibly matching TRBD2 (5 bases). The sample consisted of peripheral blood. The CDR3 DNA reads TGCAGCGTCAGGTCCGGGGATGATCTACTCTTC. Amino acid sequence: CSVRSGDDLLF.